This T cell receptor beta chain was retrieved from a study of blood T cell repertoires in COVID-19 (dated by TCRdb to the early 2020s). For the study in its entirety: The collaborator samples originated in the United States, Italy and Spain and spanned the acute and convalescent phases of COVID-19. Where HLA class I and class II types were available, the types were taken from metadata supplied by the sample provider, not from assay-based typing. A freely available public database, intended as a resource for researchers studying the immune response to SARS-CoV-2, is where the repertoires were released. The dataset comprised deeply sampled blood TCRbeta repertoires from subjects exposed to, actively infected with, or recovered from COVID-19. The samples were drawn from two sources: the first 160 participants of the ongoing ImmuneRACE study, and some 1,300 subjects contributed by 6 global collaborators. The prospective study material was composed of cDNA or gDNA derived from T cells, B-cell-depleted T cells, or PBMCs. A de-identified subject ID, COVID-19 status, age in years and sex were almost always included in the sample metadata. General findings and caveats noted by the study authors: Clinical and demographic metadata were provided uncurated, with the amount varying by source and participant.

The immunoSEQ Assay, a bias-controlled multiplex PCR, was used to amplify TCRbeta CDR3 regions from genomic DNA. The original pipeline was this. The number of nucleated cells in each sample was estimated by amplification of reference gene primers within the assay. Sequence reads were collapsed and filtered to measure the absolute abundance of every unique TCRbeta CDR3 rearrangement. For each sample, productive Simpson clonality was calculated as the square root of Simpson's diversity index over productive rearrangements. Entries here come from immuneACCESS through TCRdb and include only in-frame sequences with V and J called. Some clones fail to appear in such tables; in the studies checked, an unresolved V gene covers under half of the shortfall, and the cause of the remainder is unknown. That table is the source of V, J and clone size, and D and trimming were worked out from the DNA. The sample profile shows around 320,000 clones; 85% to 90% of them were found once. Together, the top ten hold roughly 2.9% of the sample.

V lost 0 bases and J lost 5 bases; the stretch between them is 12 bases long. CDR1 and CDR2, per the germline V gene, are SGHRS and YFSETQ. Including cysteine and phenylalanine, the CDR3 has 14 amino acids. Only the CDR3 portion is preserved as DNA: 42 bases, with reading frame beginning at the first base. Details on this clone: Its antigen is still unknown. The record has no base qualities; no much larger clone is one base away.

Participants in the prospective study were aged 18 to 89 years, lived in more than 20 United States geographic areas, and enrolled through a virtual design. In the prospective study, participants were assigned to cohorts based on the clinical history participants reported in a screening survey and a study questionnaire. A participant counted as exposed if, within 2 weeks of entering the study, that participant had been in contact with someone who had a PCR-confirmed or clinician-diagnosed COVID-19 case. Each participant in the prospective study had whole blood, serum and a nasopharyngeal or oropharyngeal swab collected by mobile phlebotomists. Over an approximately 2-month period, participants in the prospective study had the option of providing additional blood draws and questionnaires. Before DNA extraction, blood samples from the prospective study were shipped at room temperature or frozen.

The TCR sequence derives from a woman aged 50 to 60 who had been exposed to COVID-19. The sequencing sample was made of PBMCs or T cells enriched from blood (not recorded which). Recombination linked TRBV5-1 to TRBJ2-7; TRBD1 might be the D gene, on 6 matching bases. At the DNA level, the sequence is TGCGCCAGCAGCTTGGCTCAGGGGAGCCACGAGCAGTACTTC. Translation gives CASSLAQGSHEQYF.